This TCR beta chain stems from a study of T cells after yellow fever vaccination. Overall study results and limits: The booster saw the reappearance of most primary-vaccination clones (approximately 97% CD4, roughly 87% CD8). Weaker overall was a secondary response that nonetheless peaked faster, on day 5 versus 15.

V was pared by 4 bases and J by 3 bases, with 12 bases between. CDR1 and CDR2 (germline): ENHRY, SYGVKD. This CDR3 has 14 amino acids. With respect to this clonotype: Its antigen remains unknown.

Via MiXCR, TCRdb re-called the 5' RACE reads, giving one row per CDR3 protein. In the table there are about 210,000 distinct CDR3 sequences, approximately 3.3% of which are singletons. The chain recombines TRBV10-3 with TRBJ2-5; D not certain. Sequences were derived from CD4+ T cells sorted from PBMCs, sampled 10 days after the yellow fever booster vaccination. This TCR came from a man between 18 and 29 years old who received the YFV17D yellow fever vaccine. CDR3 coding DNA: TGTGCCATCAGTGCGAAAACGATCGAAGAGACCCAGTACTTC. This encodes CAISAKTIEETQYF.